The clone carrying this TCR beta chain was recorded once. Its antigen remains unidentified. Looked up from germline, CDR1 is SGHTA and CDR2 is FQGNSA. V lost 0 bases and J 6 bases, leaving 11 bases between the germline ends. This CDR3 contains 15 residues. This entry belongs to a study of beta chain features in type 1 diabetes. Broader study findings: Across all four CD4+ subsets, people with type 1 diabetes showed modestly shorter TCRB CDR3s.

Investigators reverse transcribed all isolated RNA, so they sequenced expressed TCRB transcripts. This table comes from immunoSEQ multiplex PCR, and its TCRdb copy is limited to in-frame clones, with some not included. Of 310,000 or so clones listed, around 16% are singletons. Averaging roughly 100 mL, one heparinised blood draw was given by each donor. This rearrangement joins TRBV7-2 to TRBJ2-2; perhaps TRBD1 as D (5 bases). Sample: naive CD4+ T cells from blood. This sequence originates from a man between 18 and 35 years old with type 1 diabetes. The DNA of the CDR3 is TGTGCCAGCAGCTTAGCGAGCAGGGCGGCCGGGGAGCTGTTTTTT. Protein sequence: CASSLASRAAGELFF.